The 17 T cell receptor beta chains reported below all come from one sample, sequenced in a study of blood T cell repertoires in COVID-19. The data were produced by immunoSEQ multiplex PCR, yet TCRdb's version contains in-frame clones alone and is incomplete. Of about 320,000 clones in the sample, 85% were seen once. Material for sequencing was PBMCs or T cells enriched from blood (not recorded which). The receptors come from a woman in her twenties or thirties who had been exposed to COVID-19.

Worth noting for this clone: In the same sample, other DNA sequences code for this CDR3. CDR3 sequence: CASSLGDRGAGELFF. The CDR3 nucleotides read TGCGCCAGCAGCTTGGGGGACAGGGGAGCCGGGGAGCTGTTTTTT. This chain uses TRBV5-1 with TRBJ2-2; 10 bases match TRBD1. With V trimmed by 0 bases and J by 6 bases, 2 bases remained unmatched. Germline V gene sequence: CDR1 SGHRS, CDR2 YFSETQ. This CDR3 is built from 15 residues.

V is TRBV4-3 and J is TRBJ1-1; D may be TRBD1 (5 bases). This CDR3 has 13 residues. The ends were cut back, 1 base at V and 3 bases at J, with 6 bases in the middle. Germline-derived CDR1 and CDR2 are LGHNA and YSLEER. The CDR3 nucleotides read TGCGCCAGCAGCCAAGGCAGGGACACTGAAGCTTTCTTT. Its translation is CASSQGRDTEAFF.

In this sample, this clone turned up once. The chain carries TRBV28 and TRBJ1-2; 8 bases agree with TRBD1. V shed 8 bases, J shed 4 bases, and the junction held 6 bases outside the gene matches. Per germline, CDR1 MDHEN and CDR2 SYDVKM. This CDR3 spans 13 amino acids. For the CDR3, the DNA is TGTGCCAGCGGGGACAGGCGAGGCTATGGCTACACCTTC. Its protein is CASGDRRGYGYTF.

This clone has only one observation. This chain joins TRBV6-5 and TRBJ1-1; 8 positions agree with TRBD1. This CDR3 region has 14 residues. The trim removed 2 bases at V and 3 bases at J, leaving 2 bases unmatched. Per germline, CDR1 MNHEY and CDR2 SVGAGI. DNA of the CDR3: TGTGCCAGCAGTTACCAGGGGGCCCACACTGAAGCTTTCTTT. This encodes CASSYQGAHTEAFF.

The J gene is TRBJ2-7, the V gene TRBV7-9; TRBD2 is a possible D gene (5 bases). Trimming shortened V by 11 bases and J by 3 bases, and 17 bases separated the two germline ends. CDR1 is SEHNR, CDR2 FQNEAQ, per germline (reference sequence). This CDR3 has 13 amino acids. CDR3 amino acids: CASQLAGIYEQYF. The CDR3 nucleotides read TGTGCCTCACAATTGGCGGGTATCTACGAGCAGTACTTC.

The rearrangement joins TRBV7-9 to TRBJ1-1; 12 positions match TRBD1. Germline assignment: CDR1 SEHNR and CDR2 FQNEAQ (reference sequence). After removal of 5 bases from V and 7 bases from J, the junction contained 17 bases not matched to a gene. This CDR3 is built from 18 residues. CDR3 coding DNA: TGTGCCAGCAGCCGTCGCCCAGGGGGGACAGGGGGCCAATTTGAAGCTTTCTTT. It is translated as CASSRRPGGTGGQFEAFF.

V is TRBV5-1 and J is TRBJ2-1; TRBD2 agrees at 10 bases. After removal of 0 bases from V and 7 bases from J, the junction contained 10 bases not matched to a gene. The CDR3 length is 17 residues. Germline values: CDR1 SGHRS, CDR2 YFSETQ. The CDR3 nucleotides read TGCGCCAGCAGCTTGGGTATCCTAGCGGGAGATCGGAATGAGCAGTTCTTC. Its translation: CASSLGILAGDRNEQFF.

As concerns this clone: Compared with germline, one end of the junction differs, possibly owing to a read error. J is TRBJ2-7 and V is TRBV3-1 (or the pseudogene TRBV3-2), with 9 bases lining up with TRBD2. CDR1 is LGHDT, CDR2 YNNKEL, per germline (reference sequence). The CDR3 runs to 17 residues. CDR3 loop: CASSQGHSGSVTSEQYF. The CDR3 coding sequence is TGTGCCAGCAGTCAAGGGCATAGCGGGAGCGTAACCTCCGAGCAGTACTTC.

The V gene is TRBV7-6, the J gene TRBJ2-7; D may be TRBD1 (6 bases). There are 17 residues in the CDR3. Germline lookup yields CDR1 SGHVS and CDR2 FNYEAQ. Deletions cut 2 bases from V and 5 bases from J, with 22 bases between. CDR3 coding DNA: TGTGCCAGCAGCTTACCCCGGGACACTACGTTTTATAACGAGCAGTACTTC. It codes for CASSLPRDTTFYNEQYF.

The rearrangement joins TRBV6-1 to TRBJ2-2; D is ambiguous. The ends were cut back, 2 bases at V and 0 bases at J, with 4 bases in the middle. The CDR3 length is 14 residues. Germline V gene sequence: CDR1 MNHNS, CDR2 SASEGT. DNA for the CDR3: TGTGCCAGCAGTGAACAGGCGAACACCGGGGAGCTGTTTTTT. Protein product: CASSEQANTGELFF.

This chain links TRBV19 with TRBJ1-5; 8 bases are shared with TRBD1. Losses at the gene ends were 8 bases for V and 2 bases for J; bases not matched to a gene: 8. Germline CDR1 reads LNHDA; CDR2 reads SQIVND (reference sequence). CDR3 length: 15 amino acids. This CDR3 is CASRNPGGGNQPQHF. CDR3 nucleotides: TGTGCCAGTCGAAACCCAGGGGGCGGCAATCAGCCCCAGCATTTT.

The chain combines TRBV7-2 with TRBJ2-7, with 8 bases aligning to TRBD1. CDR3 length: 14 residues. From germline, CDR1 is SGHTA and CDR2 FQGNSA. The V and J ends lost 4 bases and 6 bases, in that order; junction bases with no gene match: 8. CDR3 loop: CASSSAGTGGEQYF. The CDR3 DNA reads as TGTGCCAGCAGCTCTGCAGGGACAGGAGGCGAGCAGTACTTC.

CDR3 sequence: CASLGGARSNQPQHF. DNA for the CDR3: TGTGCCAGCCTAGGGGGGGCTCGGAGCAATCAGCCCCAGCATTTT. This sequence joins TRBV28 and TRBJ1-5, with a tentative D call TRBD1 (6 bases). This CDR3 is built from 15 residues. V lost 8 bases and J 1 base, leaving 15 bases between the germline ends. Germline lookup yields CDR1 MDHEN and CDR2 SYDVKM.

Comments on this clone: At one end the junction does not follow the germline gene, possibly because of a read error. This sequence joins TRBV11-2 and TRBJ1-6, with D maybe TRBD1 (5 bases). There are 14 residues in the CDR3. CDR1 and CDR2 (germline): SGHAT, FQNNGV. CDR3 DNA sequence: TGTGCCAGCAGCCTAGACAGCCCTCGAGGAAACCTCCACTTT. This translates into CASSLDSPRGNLHF.

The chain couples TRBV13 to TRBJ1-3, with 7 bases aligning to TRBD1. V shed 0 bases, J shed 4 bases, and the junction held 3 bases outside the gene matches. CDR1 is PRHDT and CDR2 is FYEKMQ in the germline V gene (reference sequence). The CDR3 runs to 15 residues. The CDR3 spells CASSLGGTVGNTIYF. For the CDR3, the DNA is TGTGCCAGCAGCTTAGGCGGGACAGTCGGAAACACCATATATTTT.

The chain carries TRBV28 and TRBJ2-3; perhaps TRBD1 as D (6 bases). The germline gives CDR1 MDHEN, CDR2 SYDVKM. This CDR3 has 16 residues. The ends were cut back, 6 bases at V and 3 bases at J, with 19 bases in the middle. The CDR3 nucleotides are TGTGCCAGCAGCTTGAACAGGGTTGCTGTGACAGATACGCAGTATTTT. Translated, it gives CASSLNRVAVTDTQYF.

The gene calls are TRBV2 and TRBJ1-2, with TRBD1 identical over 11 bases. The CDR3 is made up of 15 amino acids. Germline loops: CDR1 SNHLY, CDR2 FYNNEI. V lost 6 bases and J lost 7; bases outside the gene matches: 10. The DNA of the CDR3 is TGTGCCAGCAGAAAATTAGGACAGGGGGCGCTTGGCTACACCTTC. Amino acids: CASRKLGQGALGYTF.